This TCR beta chain appears in the sequencing data of a study of cytomegalovirus exposure and HLA in healthy donors. Overall study findings and caveats: Indistinguishability led to the exclusion of some V segments, TRBV6-2 and TRBV6-3 included. Association of a missense DCLRE1C variant with TCR beta V- and J-gene trimming was reported in a later analysis. Earlier findings revealed that most TCR beta V segments proved productive either about 87% or about 30% of the time.

Though probably carrying unrecorded immune exposures, donors were nominally healthy at sampling. This CDR3 contains 16 residues. V was pared by 3 bases and J by 4 bases, with 13 bases between. Germline-derived CDR1 and CDR2 are ENHRY and SYGVKD. Researchers ran the PCR with 60 Vbeta and 13 Jbeta primers. Clones were read by immunoSEQ multiplex PCR, and TCRdb kept only the in-frame ones, dropping some. The sample includes 85,000 to 100,000 clones, under 80% of them seen just once. Regarding this clone: Its antigen is unidentified.

Source material: PBMCs. This clonotype was sampled from a human donor in good health. This sequence joins TRBV10-3 and TRBJ1-6; maybe TRBD1 (5 bases). The CDR3 sequence: CAISELGRDYNSPLHF. In DNA, the CDR3 is TGTGCCATCAGTGAATTGGGGCGGGATTATAATTCACCCCTCCACTTT.